One sample yielded the 22 T cell receptor beta chains listed below, sequenced in a study of PD-1 blockade in classical Hodgkin lymphoma. Each of the patients experienced relapse following autologous stem cell transplantation, and their brentuximab vedotin exposure differed. Using immunoSEQ multiplex PCR, the repertoire was profiled, and TCRdb retains in-frame clones only, with some absent. The sample includes fewer than 100,000 clones, roughly 92% of them seen just once. This specimen was peripheral blood mononuclear cells (PBMCs), taken at baseline. The receptors were gathered from a human donor with classical Hodgkin lymphoma.

This sequence joins TRBV21-1 and TRBJ1-4; TRBD1 is the table's D call and was not checked against the DNA. TRBV21-1 is a listed pseudogene. The length of the CDR3 is 13 residues. The chain's CDR3 is CASSCFIRDRGYF. The CDR3 DNA follows: TGTGCCAGCAGCTGCTTTATTCGGGACAGGGGGTATTTT.

The chain couples TRBV4-1 to TRBJ2-7, with D unresolved. The CDR3 extends over 15 amino acids. With 3 bases removed from V and 5 bases from J, the gap between germline ends came to 17 bases. Germline V lookup: CDR1 MGHRA, CDR2 YSYEKL. CDR3 bases: TGCGCCAGCAGCCAGAGATACTTCCTTGGTGACGAGCAGTACTTC. This sequence encodes CASSQRYFLGDEQYF.

The chain is built from TRBV2 and TRBJ1-6; D might be TRBD1 (6 bases). The CDR3 consists of 14 residues. The germline V and J ends were trimmed by 7 bases and 7 bases, with 14 bases remaining between them. Germline V gene sequence: CDR1 SNHLY, CDR2 FYNNEI. CDR3 sequence: CASKGGTYNSPLHF. The CDR3 nucleotides are TGTGCCAGCAAGGGTGGGACATACAATTCACCCCTCCACTTT.

This clone was observed once. This chain links TRBV27 with TRBJ1-1; weak D call: TRBD1 (6 bases). In germline, CDR1 is MNHEY, CDR2 SMNVEV (reference sequence). Trimming took off 7 bases at V and 1 base at J, with 10 bases between the two ends. The CDR3 is 13 residues long. CDR3 DNA: TGTGCCAGCATGAGGGGGACGAACACTGAAGCTTTCTTT. Its translation: CASMRGTNTEAFF.

The V call is TRBV5-1, the J call TRBJ1-2; D gene uncertain. In germline, CDR1 is SGHRS, CDR2 YFSETQ. V lost 5 bases and J lost 6, with 11 bases in between. The CDR3 loop spans 12 amino acids. In DNA, the CDR3 is TGCGCCAGCAGTCCGGGGAGCCATGGCTACACCTTC. The encoded protein is CASSPGSHGYTF.

The chain recombines TRBV18 with TRBJ2-7, with D perhaps assigned TRBD1 or TRBD2 (5 bases each). V was shortened by 1 base and J by 2 bases, with 18 bases between the two germline ends. The CDR3 runs 17 residues. Germline CDR1 and CDR2: KGHSH and LQKENI. CDR3 amino acids: CASSPLVIGTATYEQYF. The CDR3 DNA reads TGTGCCAGCTCACCACTTGTTATAGGGACGGCTACCTACGAGCAGTACTTC.

This chain uses TRBV6-6 with TRBJ2-4; D might be TRBD2 (6 bases). The CDR3 spans 15 residues. V was pared by 6 bases and J by 0 bases, with 12 bases between. Germline CDR1 and CDR2: MNHNY and SVGAGI (reference sequence). The CDR3 sequence is CASRPPGLAKNIQYF. CDR3 DNA: TGTGCCAGCAGACCTCCGGGACTAGCCAAAAACATTCAGTACTTC.

This sequence joins TRBV19 and TRBJ2-2; a possible D gene is TRBD2 (5 bases). The germline CDR1 and CDR2 sequences are LNHDA and SQIVND (reference sequence). Trimming took off 2 bases at V and 3 bases at J, with 7 bases between the two ends. The CDR3 has 14 amino acids. In nucleotides, the CDR3 is TGTGCCAGTAGTATATTACTAGACACCGGGGAGCTGTTTTTT. Translated: CASSILLDTGELFF. The full variable domain, with the rest looked up from reference TRBV19 and TRBJ2-2, is DGGITQSPKYLFRKEGQNVTLSCEQNLNHDAMYWYRQDPGQGLRLIYYSQIVNDFQKGDIAEGYSVSREKKESFPLTVTSAQKNPTAFYLCASSILLDTGELFFGEGSRLTVL.

V is TRBV6-1 and J is TRBJ2-5, with 8 bases identical to TRBD1. The germline V gene encodes CDR1 MNHNS and CDR2 SASEGT. The V gene end was trimmed by 4 bases and the J gene end by 0 bases; junction bases not matched to a gene: 1. The CDR3 is 14 residues long. This CDR3 reads CASSGTGYQETQYF. CDR3 bases: TGTGCCAGCAGTGGGACAGGGTACCAAGAGACCCAGTACTTC.

For the CDR3, the DNA is TGTGCCAGCAGCGGGTGGGGTTCGAGCTCCTACGAGCAGTACTTC. Its translation: CASSGWGSSSYEQYF. J is TRBJ2-7 and V is TRBV9; no clear D. The CDR3 loop spans 15 amino acids. Germline lookup yields CDR1 SGDLS and CDR2 YYNGEE. Trimming took off 3 bases at V and 0 bases at J, with 13 bases between the two ends.

The CDR3 nucleotides read TGTGCCAGCAACCCCGTGGGGGGACAGGGCCTTTCACCCCTCCACTTT. Protein: CASNPVGGQGLSPLHF. The genes are TRBV6-6 and TRBJ1-6, with 9 bases that match TRBD1. Germline V gene sequence: CDR1 MNHNY, CDR2 SVGAGI (reference sequence). The CDR3 consists of 16 residues. V was pared by 7 bases and J by 9 bases, with 13 bases of the junction left unmatched.

The genes are TRBV6-5 and TRBJ2-7; the D gene is possibly TRBD1 (8 bases). The V end lost 6 bases, the J end lost 3 bases, and 12 bases lay between the germline ends. CDR3 length: 13 amino acids. CDR1 MNHEY and CDR2 SVGAGI come from the germline V gene. This CDR3 is CASRQGGLYEQYF. Here the CDR3 DNA reads TGTGCCAGCAGACAGGGGGGGCTCTACGAGCAGTACTTC.

The genes are TRBV27 and TRBJ2-7; D is ambiguous. In germline, CDR1 is MNHEY, CDR2 SMNVEV (reference sequence). The ends were cut back, 5 bases at V and 2 bases at J, with 13 bases in the middle. The CDR3 has 14 residues. The CDR3 DNA reads as TGTGCCAGCAGTCAAAAGGCGGTAGCCTACGAGCAGTACTTC. Translation: CASSQKAVAYEQYF.

The chain employs TRBV10-3 and TRBJ1-1; 9 positions match TRBD1. The CDR3 totals 17 residues. Germline assignment: CDR1 ENHRY and CDR2 SYGVKD. The V gene end was trimmed by 0 bases and the J gene end by 4 bases; junction bases not matched to a gene: 9. The DNA for the CDR3 is TGTGCCATCAGTGAGTCGAGGTATAAGGACAGGGGCACTGAAGCTTTCTTT. This gives the protein CAISESRYKDRGTEAFF.

The V gene is TRBV6-1, the J gene TRBJ1-2; D is perhaps TRBD1 (5 bases). This CDR3 has 11 amino acids. Germline CDR1 is MNHNS and CDR2 is SASEGT. With 8 bases removed from V and 5 bases from J, the gap between germline ends came to 9 bases. The CDR3 protein is CASRDLYGYTF. CDR3 nucleotides: TGTGCCAGCCGGGACCTATATGGCTACACCTTC.

J is TRBJ2-7 and V is TRBV30; perhaps TRBD1 as D (5 bases). Germline CDR1 reads GTSNPN; CDR2 reads SVGIG (reference sequence). Trimming shortened V by 5 bases and J by 1 base, and 9 bases separated the two germline ends. CDR3 size: 12 residues. The DNA of the CDR3 is TGTGCCTGGGCCCAGGGTTCCTACGAGCAGTACTTC. Encoded protein: CAWAQGSYEQYF.

CDR3 coding DNA: TGTGCCAGCAGTGCTGGAAACACCATATATTTT. Translation gives CASSAGNTIYF. V gene TRBV25-1 combines with J gene TRBJ1-3; D is unclear. This CDR3 is 11 amino acids long. V dropped 4 bases and J dropped 2 bases, with 0 bases sitting between them. Per the germline V gene, CDR1 is MGHDK and CDR2 is SYGVNS.

The chain is built from TRBV9 and TRBJ1-6; D call uncertain. From germline, CDR1 is SGDLS and CDR2 YYNGEE. V was shortened by 2 bases and J by 8 bases, with 11 bases between the two germline ends. This CDR3 region has 14 residues. The CDR3 nucleotides are TGTGCCAGCAGCGTCCGTCAGTTGGATTCACCCCTCCACTTT. This sequence encodes CASSVRQLDSPLHF. Drawing the rest from reference TRBV9 and TRBJ1-6, the complete variable domain is DSGVTQTPKHLITATGQRVTLRCSPRSGDLSVYWYQQSLDQGLQFLIQYYNGEERAKGNILERFSAQQFPDLHSELNLSSLELGDSALYFCASSVRQLDSPLHFGNGTRLTVT.

This rearrangement joins TRBV7-9 to TRBJ2-5; possible D gene TRBD1, 5 bases. The germline V gene encodes CDR1 SEHNR and CDR2 FQNEAQ (reference sequence). The V and J ends lost 2 bases and 1 base respectively, with 14 bases between them. CDR3 size: 16 residues. Here the CDR3 reads CASSLKRGVTQETQYF. Here the CDR3 DNA reads TGTGCCAGCAGCTTAAAAAGGGGTGTTACCCAAGAGACCCAGTACTTC.

The rearrangement joins TRBV5-1 to TRBJ2-3; 10 positions agree with TRBD1. Germline CDR1 reads SGHRS; CDR2 reads YFSETQ. The J segment lost 1 base and the V segment lost 4 bases, leaving 9 bases of the junction unmatched. This CDR3 contains 17 residues. The CDR3 coding sequence is TGCGCCAGCAGCCAAGACAGGGGGCTTCTGGGCACAGATACGCAGTATTTT. Translated, it gives CASSQDRGLLGTDTQYF.

This clone was seen a few times. The conserved phenylalanine or tryptophan is not found at the CDR3 terminus, so this likely reflects a read error. The limits of the CDR3 on the DNA are not certain, so only TCRdb's listed CDR3 is given. The CDR3 spells CASSLGAGAAFG. The chain uses TRBV5-6 and TRBJ1-1; the tabulated D call, TRBD1, remains unverified against the DNA. Germline V gene data show CDR1 as SGHDT and CDR2 as YYEEEE. With termini counted, the CDR3 has 12 amino acids.

The chain uses TRBV29-1 and TRBJ1-2; D is uncertain. V lost 6 bases to trimming and J lost 2 bases, with 10 bases between them. The CDR3 contains 12 residues. From germline, CDR1 is SQVTM and CDR2 ANQGSEA. The CDR3 bases are TGCAGCGTCCAGAACCTAAACTATGGCTACACCTTC. Translation: CSVQNLNYGYTF.